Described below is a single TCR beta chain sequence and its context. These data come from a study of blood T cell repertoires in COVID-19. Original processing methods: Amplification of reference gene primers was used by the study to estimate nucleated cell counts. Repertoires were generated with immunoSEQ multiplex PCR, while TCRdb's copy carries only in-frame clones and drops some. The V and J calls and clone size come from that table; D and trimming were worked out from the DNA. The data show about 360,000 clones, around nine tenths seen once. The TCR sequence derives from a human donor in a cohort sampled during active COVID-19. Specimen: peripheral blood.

The CDR3 DNA reads TGTGCCAGCAGCTCGGTTTTCCCCTACAATGAGCAGTTCTTC. As protein: CASSSVFPYNEQFF. The gene calls are TRBV5-6 and TRBJ2-1; D unclear. Deletions cut 3 bases from V and 2 bases from J, with 9 bases between. Germline V gene data show CDR1 as SGHDT and CDR2 as YYEEEE. The CDR3 runs 14 residues.